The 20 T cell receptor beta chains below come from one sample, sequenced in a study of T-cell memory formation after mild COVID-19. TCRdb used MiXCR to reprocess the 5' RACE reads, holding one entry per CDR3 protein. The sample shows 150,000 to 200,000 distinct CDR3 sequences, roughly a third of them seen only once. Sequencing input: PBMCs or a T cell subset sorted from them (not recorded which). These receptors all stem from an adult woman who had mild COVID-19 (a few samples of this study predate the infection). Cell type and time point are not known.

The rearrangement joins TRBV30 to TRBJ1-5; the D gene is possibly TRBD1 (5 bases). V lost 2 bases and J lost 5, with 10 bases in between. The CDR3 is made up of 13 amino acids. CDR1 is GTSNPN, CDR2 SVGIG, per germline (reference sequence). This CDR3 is CAWSWGSHQPQHF. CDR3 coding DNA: TGTGCCTGGAGTTGGGGGTCCCATCAGCCCCAGCATTTT.

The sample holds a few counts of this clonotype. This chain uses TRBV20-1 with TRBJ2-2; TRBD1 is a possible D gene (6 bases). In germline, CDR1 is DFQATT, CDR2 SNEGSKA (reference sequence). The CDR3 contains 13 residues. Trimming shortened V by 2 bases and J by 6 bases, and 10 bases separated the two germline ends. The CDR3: CSARYRTAGELFF. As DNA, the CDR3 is TGCAGTGCTAGATACAGGACAGCCGGGGAGCTGTTTTTT.

The CDR3 sequence: CASGTMGTSTDTQYF. Written as DNA, the CDR3 is TGTGCCAGCGGGACCATGGGAACTAGCACAGATACGCAGTATTTT. This rearrangement joins TRBV7-3 to TRBJ2-3; possibly TRBD1 or TRBD2 for D (5 bases each). Germline CDR1 and CDR2: SGHTA and FQGTGA. The CDR3 runs 15 residues. Trimming cost V 8 bases and J 0 bases, with 15 bases left between them.

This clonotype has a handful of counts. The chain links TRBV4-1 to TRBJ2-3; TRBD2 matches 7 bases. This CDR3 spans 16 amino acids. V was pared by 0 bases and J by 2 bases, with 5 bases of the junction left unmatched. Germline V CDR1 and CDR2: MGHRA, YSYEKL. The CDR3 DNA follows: TGCGCCAGCAGCCAAGAACCGGGACTATACACAGATACGCAGTATTTT. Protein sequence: CASSQEPGLYTDTQYF.

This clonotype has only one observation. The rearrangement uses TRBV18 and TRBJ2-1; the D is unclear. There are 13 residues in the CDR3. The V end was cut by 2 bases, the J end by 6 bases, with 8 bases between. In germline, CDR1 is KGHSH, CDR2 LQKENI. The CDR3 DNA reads TGTGCCAGCTCACCAGGCCAGGCCAATGAGCAGTTCTTC. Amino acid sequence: CASSPGQANEQFF.

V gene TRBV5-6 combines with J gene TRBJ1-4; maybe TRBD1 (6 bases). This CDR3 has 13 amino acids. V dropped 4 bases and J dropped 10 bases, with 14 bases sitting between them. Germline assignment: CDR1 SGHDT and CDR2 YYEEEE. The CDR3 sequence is CASSGQPGGKLFF. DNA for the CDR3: TGTGCCAGCAGCGGACAGCCGGGAGGAAAACTGTTTTTT.

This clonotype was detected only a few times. As DNA, the CDR3 is TGTGCCTGGAGTGGCCCGGTCAATAGCAATCAGCCCCAGCATTTT. Translation gives CAWSGPVNSNQPQHF. This rearrangement joins TRBV30 to TRBJ1-5; no firm D call. Germline CDR1 GTSNPN, CDR2 SVGIG (reference sequence). V was clipped by 1 base and J by 0 bases, with 10 bases between them. This CDR3 region has 15 residues. Variable domain in full (rest from reference TRBV30 and TRBJ1-5): SQTIHQWPATLVQPVGSPLSLECTVEGTSNPNLYWYRQAAGRGLQLLFYSVGIGQISSEVPQNLSASRPQDRQFILSSKKLLLSDSGFYLCAWSGPVNSNQPQHFGDGTRLSIL.

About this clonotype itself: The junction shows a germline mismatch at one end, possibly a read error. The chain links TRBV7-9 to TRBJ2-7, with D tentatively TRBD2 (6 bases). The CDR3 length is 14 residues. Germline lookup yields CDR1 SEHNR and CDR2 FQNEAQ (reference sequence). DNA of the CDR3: TGTGCCAGCAGCCTAGCCGCAGGGAGGCCCGAGCAGTACTTC. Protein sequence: CASSLAAGRPEQYF.

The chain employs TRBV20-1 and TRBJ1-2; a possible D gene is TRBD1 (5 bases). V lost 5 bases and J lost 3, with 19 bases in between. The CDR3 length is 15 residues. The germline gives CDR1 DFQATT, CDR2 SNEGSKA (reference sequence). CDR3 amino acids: CSAPPRGRGDYGYTF. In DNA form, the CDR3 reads TGCAGTGCTCCTCCCCGGGGACGGGGGGACTATGGCTACACCTTC.

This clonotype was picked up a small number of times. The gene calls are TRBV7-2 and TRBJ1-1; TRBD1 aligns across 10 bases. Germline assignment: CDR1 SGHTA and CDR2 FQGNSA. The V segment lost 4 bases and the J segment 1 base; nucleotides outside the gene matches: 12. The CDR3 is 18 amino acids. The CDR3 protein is CASSSSPGTGEANTEAFF. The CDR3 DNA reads TGTGCCAGCAGCTCCTCCCCCGGGACAGGGGAAGCGAACACTGAAGCTTTCTTT. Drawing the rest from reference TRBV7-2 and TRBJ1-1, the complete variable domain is GAGVSQSPSNKVTEKGKDVELRCDPISGHTALYWYRQSLGQGLEFLIYFQGNSAPDKSGLPSDRFSAERTGGSVSTLTIQRTQQEDSAVYLCASSSSPGTGEANTEAFFGQGTRLTVV.

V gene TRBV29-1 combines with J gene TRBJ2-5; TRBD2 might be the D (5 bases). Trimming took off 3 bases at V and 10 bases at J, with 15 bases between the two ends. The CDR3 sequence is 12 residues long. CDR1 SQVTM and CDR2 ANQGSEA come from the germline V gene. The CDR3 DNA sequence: TGCAGCGTTGATTCTACTTCTCGGGACCAGTACTTC. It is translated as CSVDSTSRDQYF.

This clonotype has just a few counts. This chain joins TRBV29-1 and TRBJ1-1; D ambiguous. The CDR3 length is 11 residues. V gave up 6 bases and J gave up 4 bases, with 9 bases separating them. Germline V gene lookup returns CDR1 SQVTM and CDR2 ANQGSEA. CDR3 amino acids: CSVPDLTEAFF. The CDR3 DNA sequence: TGCAGCGTCCCGGACCTCACTGAAGCTTTCTTT.

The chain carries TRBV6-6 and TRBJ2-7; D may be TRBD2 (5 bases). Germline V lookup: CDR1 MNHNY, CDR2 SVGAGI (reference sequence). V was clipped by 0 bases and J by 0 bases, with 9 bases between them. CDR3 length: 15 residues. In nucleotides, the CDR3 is TGTGCCAGCAGTTACTCTGCTAGCAGCTCCTACGAGCAGTACTTC. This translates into CASSYSASSSYEQYF.

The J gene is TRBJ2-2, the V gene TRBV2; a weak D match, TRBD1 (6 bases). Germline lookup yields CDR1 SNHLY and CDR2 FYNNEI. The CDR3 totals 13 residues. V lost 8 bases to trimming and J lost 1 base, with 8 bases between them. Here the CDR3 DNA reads TGTGCCAGCCGGACAGAGAACACCGGGGAGCTGTTTTTT. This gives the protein CASRTENTGELFF.

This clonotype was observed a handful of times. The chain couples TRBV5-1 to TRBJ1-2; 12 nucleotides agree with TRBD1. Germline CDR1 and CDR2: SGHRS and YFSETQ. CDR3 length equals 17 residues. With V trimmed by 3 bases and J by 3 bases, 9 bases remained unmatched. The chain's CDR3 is CASSSLTGTGGDYGYTF. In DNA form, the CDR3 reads TGCGCCAGCAGCTCTTTAACCGGGACAGGGGGCGACTATGGCTACACCTTC.

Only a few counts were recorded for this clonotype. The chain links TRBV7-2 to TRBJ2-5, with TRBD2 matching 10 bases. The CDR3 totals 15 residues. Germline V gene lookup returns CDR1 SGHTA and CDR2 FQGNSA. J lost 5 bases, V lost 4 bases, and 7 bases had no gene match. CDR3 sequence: CASSWSGGAGETQYF. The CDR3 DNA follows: TGTGCCAGCAGCTGGAGCGGGGGGGCCGGCGAGACCCAGTACTTC.

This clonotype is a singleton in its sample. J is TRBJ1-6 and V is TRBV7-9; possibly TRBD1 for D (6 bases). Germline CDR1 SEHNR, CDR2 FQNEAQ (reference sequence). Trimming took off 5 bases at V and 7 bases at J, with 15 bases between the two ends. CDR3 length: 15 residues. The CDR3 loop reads CASSLVGQLNSPLHF. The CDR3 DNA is TGTGCCAGCAGCCTCGTCGGACAGTTAAATTCACCCCTCCACTTT.

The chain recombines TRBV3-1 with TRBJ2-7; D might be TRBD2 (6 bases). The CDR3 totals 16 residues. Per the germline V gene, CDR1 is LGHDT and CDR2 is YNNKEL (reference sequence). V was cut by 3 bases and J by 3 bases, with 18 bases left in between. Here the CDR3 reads CASSQEGRTIRYEQYF. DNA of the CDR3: TGTGCCAGCAGCCAGGAGGGTCGGACTATTCGCTACGAGCAGTACTTC.

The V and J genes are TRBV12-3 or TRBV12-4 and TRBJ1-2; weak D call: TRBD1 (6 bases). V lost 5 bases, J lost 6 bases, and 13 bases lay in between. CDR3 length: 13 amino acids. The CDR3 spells CASSLGQTDGYTF. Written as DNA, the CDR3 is TGTGCCAGCAGTCTTGGACAGACCGATGGCTACACCTTC.

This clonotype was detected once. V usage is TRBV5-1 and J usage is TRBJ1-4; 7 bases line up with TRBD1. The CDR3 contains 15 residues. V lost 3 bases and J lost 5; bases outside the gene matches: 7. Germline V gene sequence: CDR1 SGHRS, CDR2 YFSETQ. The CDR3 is CASSSLTGANEKLFF. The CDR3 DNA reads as TGCGCCAGCAGCTCCCTCACAGGGGCGAATGAAAAACTGTTTTTT.